Listed below are T cell receptor beta chains from one sample, sequenced in a study of T-cell reconstitution after alpha-beta-depleted transplantation in children. Each CDR3 protein gets one entry after TCRdb re-called the PCR reads with MiXCR. Of around 700,000 distinct CDR3 sequences in the sample, 10% to 15% were seen once. This material consisted of PBMCs, taken before TCRalphabeta/CD19-depleted stem cell transplant. These TCRs come from a girl aged 2 to 10 with congenital amegakaryocytic thrombocytopenia, due to receive a stem cell transplant. Each CDR3 is given with its conserved first and last residue. Each record gives: V gene, clone size, D gene, J gene, CDR3 DNA, CDR3 protein. D genes are given only for firm matches. Where a row states a size, it is once, few, many or the class of an expanded clone; other rows omit it.

>TRBV30|few|TRBD2|TRBJ2-1
TGTGCCTGGACAATAGCGGGAGTCGGAAATGAGCAGTTCTTC
CAWTIAGVGNEQFF
>TRBV20-1|NA|NA|TRBJ2-2
TGCAGTGCTATCGTCGGCGGAACCGGGGAGCTGTTTTTT
CSAIVGGTGELFF
>TRBV7-7|NA|TRBD1|TRBJ2-2
TGTGCCAGCAGCCTCGACAGGGCAAGCACCGGGGAGCTGTTTTTT
CASSLDRASTGELFF
>TRBV6-2/TRBV6-3|NA|NA|TRBJ2-6
TGTGCCAGCAGTCTAGCGCCCCAGTACTCTGGGGCCAACGTCCTGACTTTC
CASSLAPQYSGANVLTF
>TRBV7-2|many|NA|TRBJ2-1
TGTGCCAGCAGCGAGCCCGGCCTACTAGGCAATGAGCAGTTCTTC
CASSEPGLLGNEQFF
>TRBV2|few|TRBD2|TRBJ2-5
TGTGCCAGCAGTGCCCTCCTACTAGCGGGAGAAGAGACCCAGTACTTC
CASSALLLAGEETQYF
>TRBV5-1|NA|NA|TRBJ2-3
TGCGCCAGCAGCTCCCGGGACCTCGTTACAGATACGCAGTATTTT
CASSSRDLVTDTQYF
>TRBV7-2|many|TRBD2|TRBJ2-1
TGTGCCAGCAGCCAGAATAGCGGGAGCGGCAATGAGCAGTTCTTC
CASSQNSGSGNEQFF
>TRBV5-1|many|TRBD2|TRBJ2-1
TGCGCCAGCAGCCCCCGCGGATCCCCAGCGGGAGCGGTCTACAATGAGCAGTTCTTC
CASSPRGSPAGAVYNEQFF
>TRBV20-1|few|TRBD2|TRBJ2-3
TGCAGTGGTCGGGGCGGGAGGGCCTCCGATACGCAGTATTTT
CSGRGGRASDTQYF
>TRBV20-1|many|TRBD1|TRBJ2-5
TGCAGTGCCTCCGTTACGGACAGGGGCTGGACCCAGTACTTC
CSASVTDRGWTQYF
>TRBV12-3/TRBV12-4|many|TRBD2|TRBJ2-1
TGTGCCAGCTCGGTGTGGGCTAGCGGGAGCAATGAGCAGTTCTTC
CASSVWASGSNEQFF
>TRBV20-1|many|NA|TRBJ2-5
TGCAGTGCCCTTCGACCCGGACAAGAGACCCAGTACTTC
CSALRPGQETQYF
>TRBV12-3/TRBV12-4|many|TRBD1|TRBJ2-3
TGTGCCAGCAGTTACCGGGACAGGGGCCGATATACGCAGTATTTT
CASSYRDRGRYTQYF
>TRBV5-1|few|NA|TRBJ1-2
TGCGCCAGCAGCCCTACCCGGGACGGAGGGTGGTATGGCTACACCTTC
CASSPTRDGGWYGYTF
>TRBV12-3/TRBV12-4|NA|NA|TRBJ1-5
TGTGCCAGCAGTCCGTGGACAGATAGCAATCAGCCCCAGCATTTT
CASSPWTDSNQPQHF
>TRBV24-1|few|TRBD1|TRBJ1-1
TGTGCCACCAGTGAAAACGGACAGGCCACTGAAGCTTTCTTT
CATSENGQATEAFF
>TRBV2|NA|NA|TRBJ1-4
TGTGCCAGCAGTGAAGACAGACTGACAACTAATGAAAAACTGTTTTTT
CASSEDRLTTNEKLFF
>TRBV20-1|NA|NA|TRBJ2-4
TGCAGTGCTAGAACGGACGAATTAGAAAACATTCAGTACTTC
CSARTDELENIQYF
>TRBV6-4|NA|NA|TRBJ2-5
TGTGCCAGCAGTACCCAACAGGTCCCCGGGCTGGGGTTACAAGAGACCCAGTACTTC
CASSTQQVPGLGLQETQYF
>TRBV6-1|many|NA|TRBJ1-4
TGTGCCAGCAGTGAAGGGCAGGGGAGAGAAAAACTGTTTTTT
CASSEGQGREKLFF
>TRBV7-9|NA|TRBD1|TRBJ1-2
TGTGCCAGCAGCTCCCGGGACAGGGTTGGCTACACCTTC
CASSSRDRVGYTF
>TRBV7-9|NA|TRBD2|TRBJ2-1
TGTGCCAGCAGCTGGACTAGCCCCTACAATGAGCAGTTCTTC
CASSWTSPYNEQFF
>TRBV6-5|many|NA|TRBJ1-2
TGTGCCAGCAGTTACGGGACCGCGCTACGAGGCTACACCTTC
CASSYGTALRGYTF
>TRBV20-1|many|NA|TRBJ2-3
TGCAGTGCTAGAGTCCGCACAGATACGCAGTATTTT
CSARVRTDTQYF
>TRBV29-1|NA|NA|TRBJ1-2
TGCAGCGTTGATCGGGAGTATGGCTACACCTTC
CSVDREYGYTF
>TRBV20-1|many|NA|TRBJ2-7
TGCAGTGCTAGGGAGGACGAGCAGTACTTC
CSAREDEQYF
>TRBV12-3/TRBV12-4|few|NA|TRBJ1-2
TGTGCCAGCAGGGAACAGGGAGCTAACTATGGCTACACCTTC
CASREQGANYGYTF
>TRBV7-9|NA|NA|TRBJ2-7
TGTGCCAGCAGCCCAGTGGTCGGAGGCGAGCAGTACTTC
CASSPVVGGEQYF
>TRBV5-1|few|TRBD2|TRBJ2-3
TGCGCCAGTTTCCTGCGGACTAGCGGAACCACAGATACGCAGTATTTT
CASFLRTSGTTDTQYF
>TRBV29-1|many|NA|TRBJ2-1
TGCAGCGCCTCGGAACGATGGACGAGCTCCTACAATGAGCAGTTCTTC
CSASERWTSSYNEQFF
>TRBV4-1|NA|TRBD1|TRBJ2-5
TGCGCCAGCAGCCAAGACCCAGGGGGCGAGCAGACCCAGTACTTC
CASSQDPGGEQTQYF
>TRBV29-1|few|TRBD2|TRBJ2-7
TGCAGCGTACTTGGCGGGAGGACATACGAGCAGTACTTC
CSVLGGRTYEQYF
>TRBV19|many|NA|TRBJ2-3
TGTGCCAGTAGTATGCCAGGGTTGGGGCCAGATACGCAGTATTTT
CASSMPGLGPDTQYF
>TRBV28|many|NA|TRBJ1-1
TGTGCCAGTATGACAGGTTCCGCTGAAGCTTTCTTT
CASMTGSAEAFF
>TRBV7-9|few|NA|TRBJ2-3
TGTGCAGAGCACGGGAATGACGGCACAGATACGCAGTATTTT
CAEHGNDGTDTQYF
>TRBV20-1|NA|NA|TRBJ1-4
TGCAGTGCTGACCCCTTGGCAACTAATGAAAAACTGTTTTTT
CSADPLATNEKLFF
>TRBV10-3|few|NA|TRBJ2-2
TGTGCCATCAGTGACGGTGTAGACCTTAACACCGGGGAGCTGTTTTTT
CAISDGVDLNTGELFF
>TRBV28|few|TRBD2|TRBJ2-1
TGTGCCAGCAGTTTCCGACTAGCGGGAGGGCCGGACTACAATGAGCAGTTCTTC
CASSFRLAGGPDYNEQFF
>TRBV20-1|many|NA|TRBJ1-1
TGCAGTGCTAGGTCGACAGTAATGAACACTGAAGCTTTCTTT
CSARSTVMNTEAFF
>TRBV5-1|many|NA|TRBJ2-4
TGCGCCAGCAGCTTGGGTGGCGGGCTAGCCAAAAACATTCAGTACTTC
CASSLGGGLAKNIQYF
>TRBV5-1|NA|TRBD2|TRBJ2-5
TGCGCCAGCAGCTTGGGAGGGCTAGCGGAAAAAGAGACCCAGTACTTC
CASSLGGLAEKETQYF
>TRBV7-2|many|NA|TRBJ2-5
TGTGCCAGCAGCTTAGGTATTAGCGGAGGACAAGAGACCCAGTACTTC
CASSLGISGGQETQYF
>TRBV7-2|many|NA|TRBJ1-2
TGTGCCAGCAGCCTTAGTTATCTAGGCTACACCTTC
CASSLSYLGYTF
>TRBV12-3/TRBV12-4|NA|TRBD1|TRBJ1-1
TGTGCCAGCACCAGAGGGACAGAACGAACTTTCTTT
CASTRGTERTFF
>TRBV5-6|few|NA|TRBJ2-7
TGTGCCAGCAGCTTTCTAGCGGAGCAGTACTTC
CASSFLAEQYF
>TRBV29-1|many|NA|TRBJ1-1
TGCAGCGTTGAAGTTAAGGTCTACGAAGCTTTCTTT
CSVEVKVYEAFF
>TRBV12-3/TRBV12-4|many|NA|TRBJ2-7
TGTGCCAGCAGTTTACGGACAGTCGAGCAGTACTTC
CASSLRTVEQYF
>TRBV12-3/TRBV12-4|NA|TRBD2|TRBJ2-1
TGTGCCAGCACTCGAGCGGGAGCTAGGGATGAGCAGTTCTTC
CASTRAGARDEQFF
>TRBV28|few|NA|TRBJ1-5
TGTGCCAGCAGTTTATGGGGATCAGGGGTCCCCGGGCCCCAGCATTTT
CASSLWGSGVPGPQHF